This T cell receptor beta chain appears in the sequencing data of a study of STAT3 mutations in large granular lymphocyte leukemia. The overall study: Roughly half the longitudinally sequenced T-LGLL patients had canonical STAT3 mutations.

V shed 3 bases and J shed 7 bases, with 13 bases lying between them. Germline V gene sequence: CDR1 SEHNR, CDR2 FQNEAQ (reference sequence). The CDR3 runs 13 residues. Broader study findings: In T-cell large granular lymphocyte leukemia, about half of patients showed multiple immunodominant subclonotypes. All newly emerging clones after therapy were STAT3 wild type. In several patients, dominant TCR clone burden exceeded STAT3 mutant burden. Variable sampling intervals and differing treatment regimens complicated linking therapy response to TCR clonal burden changes.

This clone came up a few times. No antigen is known for it. Sequencing was performed with immunoSEQ multiplex PCR; in TCRdb, only in-frame clones are kept and a portion is missing. Of about 7,700 clones listed, around 70% were seen once; the top ten hold 25%. The TCR comes from a woman in her thirties or forties with T-cell large granular lymphocyte leukemia. Some clones in this sample may be carry-over from other donors' samples. This chain joins TRBV7-9 and TRBJ2-7; D is uncertain. The specimen was peripheral blood mononuclear cells. Here the CDR3 reads CASSFSGLGEQYF. CDR3 bases: TGTGCCAGCAGCTTTTCGGGTTTGGGGGAGCAGTACTTC.